What follows are 25 T cell receptor beta chains derived from one specimen sequenced in a study of cytomegalovirus exposure and HLA in healthy donors. The PCR ran on 60 Vbeta and 13 Jbeta primers. Measured with immunoSEQ multiplex PCR; TCRdb has only the in-frame clones, and not every one. The table has 95,000 to 150,000 clones, around 81% seen once. The specimen sequenced was PBMCs. The source is a woman in her thirties or forties in good health and CMV-seronegative.

This rearrangement joins TRBV11-2 to TRBJ2-7, with TRBD1 matching over 8 bases. The CDR3 sequence is 14 residues long. CDR1 and CDR2 from the germline V gene are SGHAT and FQNNGV. V shed 1 base, J shed 4 bases, and the junction held 3 bases outside the gene matches. CDR3 nucleotides: TGTGCCAGCAGCTTAGTTACAGGGGGTTACGAGCAGTACTTC. This sequence encodes CASSLVTGGYEQYF.

The chain is built from TRBV2 and TRBJ2-7; D gene unclear. The CDR3 consists of 13 residues. Germline V lookup: CDR1 SNHLY, CDR2 FYNNEI. With 6 bases removed from V and 3 bases from J, the gap between germline ends came to 12 bases. The CDR3 loop reads CASSVQNYYEQYF. CDR3 nucleotides: TGTGCCAGCAGCGTGCAGAATTACTACGAGCAGTACTTC.

The chain uses TRBV4-1 and TRBJ2-3, with 9 bases that match TRBD1. V trimming: 2 bases; J trimming: 4 bases; junction bases outside the gene matches: 4. Germline V gene sequence: CDR1 MGHRA, CDR2 YSYEKL. This CDR3 contains 15 residues. The CDR3 nucleotides read TGCGCCAGCAGCCAACTACGGACAGGGGCAGATACGCAGTATTTT. Translated, it gives CASSQLRTGADTQYF.

The chain joins TRBV19 to TRBJ1-5; 9 nucleotides align to TRBD1. CDR3 length: 15 amino acids. Germline trimming cut 9 bases from V and 4 bases from J; bases unmatched to any gene: 10. The V gene's germline CDR1 is LNHDA and CDR2 SQIVND (reference sequence). The CDR3 protein is CASKPGQGENQPQHF. The CDR3 DNA follows: TGTGCCAGCAAACCGGGACAGGGAGAAAATCAGCCCCAGCATTTT.

This clone showed up just once. The chain combines TRBV6-5 with TRBJ1-1; D is ambiguous. The V end was cut by 0 bases, the J end by 10 bases, with 12 bases between. CDR3 length: 13 amino acids. Germline V gives CDR1 MNHEY, CDR2 SVGAGI. CDR3 in DNA: TGTGCCAGCAGTTACTCGCCCTCCCGAGGAGCTTTCTTT. It codes for CASSYSPSRGAFF.

This clone has just one count. CDR3 loop: CASSPFGSHNSPLHF. The CDR3 coding sequence is TGTGCCAGCAGCCCGTTCGGGTCGCACAATTCACCCCTCCACTTT. The genes are TRBV5-6 and TRBJ1-6; D gene unclear. V dropped 4 bases and J dropped 7 bases, with 15 bases sitting between them. The CDR3 has 15 residues. Germline-derived CDR1 and CDR2 are SGHDT and YYEEEE.

Turning to this clone: At one of its ends the junction is not consistent with the germline gene, which may arise from a read error. This chain joins TRBV7-9 and TRBJ1-4; 9 bases map to TRBD1. This CDR3 region has 15 residues. CDR1 and CDR2 from the germline V gene are SEHNR and FQNEAQ (reference sequence). CDR3 DNA sequence: TGTTCCAGCAGCTTTTCCGGGACAGGGAATGAAAAACTGTTTTTT. Protein sequence: CSSSFSGTGNEKLFF.

The V gene is TRBV6-1, the J gene TRBJ2-5, with 10 bases lining up with TRBD1. CDR1 MNHNS and CDR2 SASEGT come from the germline V gene. Germline trimming cut 0 bases from V and 7 bases from J; bases unmatched to any gene: 5. The CDR3 is 15 residues long. CDR3 amino acids: CASSEAGQGKGTQYF. DNA of the CDR3: TGTGCCAGCAGTGAAGCGGGACAGGGGAAAGGGACCCAGTACTTC.

This clone was seen just once. The CDR3 nucleotides are TGTGCCATCAGTGACACGGGTGCAGGGGGCGAGCAGTACTTC. Amino acids: CAISDTGAGGEQYF. The chain joins TRBV10-3 to TRBJ2-7; TRBD1 aligns across 7 bases. Germline lookup yields CDR1 ENHRY and CDR2 SYGVKD. Trimming cost V 3 bases and J 6 bases; bases outside gene matches: 8. This CDR3 is built from 14 residues.

This clone was picked up a small number of times. The chain combines TRBV5-1 with TRBJ2-7; possibly TRBD2 for D (5 bases). Trimming took off 4 bases at V and 5 bases at J, with 16 bases between the two ends. The V gene's germline CDR1 is SGHRS and CDR2 YFSETQ. The CDR3 has 14 amino acids. The CDR3 DNA follows: TGCGCCAGCAGCCACTCTCAGTCGAGGGACGAGCAGTACTTC. This gives the protein CASSHSQSRDEQYF.

This chain links TRBV11-2 with TRBJ1-2; D may be TRBD1 (6 bases). V lost 6 bases, J lost 0 bases, and 14 bases lay in between. Germline V CDR1 and CDR2: SGHAT, FQNNGV. The CDR3 runs 15 residues. This CDR3 reads CASSITGLTNYGYTF. The CDR3 nucleotides read TGTGCCAGCAGTATTACAGGGTTAACTAACTATGGCTACACCTTC.

The CDR3: CASSYGTGVPYEQYF. The DNA for the CDR3 is TGTGCCAGCAGCTACGGGACAGGTGTACCCTACGAGCAGTACTTC. V and J are TRBV7-9 and TRBJ2-7; 8 bases map to TRBD1. This CDR3 is 15 amino acids long. The germline CDR1 and CDR2 sequences are SEHNR and FQNEAQ (reference sequence). Trimming cost V 4 bases and J 2 bases; bases outside gene matches: 7.

This rearrangement joins TRBV10-1 to TRBJ2-3; the match to TRBD2 covers 13 bases. This CDR3 is 15 amino acids long. Per the germline V gene, CDR1 is WNHNN and CDR2 is SYGVQD (reference sequence). Trimming at V came to 3 bases and at J to 5 bases, leaving 2 bases not matched to a gene. CDR3 protein: CASSERTSGRDTQYF. CDR3 bases: TGCGCCAGCAGTGAACGGACTAGCGGGAGAGATACGCAGTATTTT.

This rearrangement joins TRBV12-5 to TRBJ2-3; 11 bases fit TRBD2. The germline V gene has CDR1 LGHNT and CDR2 FRNRAP. The CDR3 contains 17 residues. V shed 4 bases, J shed 2 bases, and the junction held 8 bases outside the gene matches. The chain's CDR3 is CASGYRLAGLATDTQYF. In nucleotides, the CDR3 is TGTGCTAGTGGTTATCGACTAGCGGGGCTGGCCACAGATACGCAGTATTTT.

The chain links TRBV6-6 to TRBJ2-5; 9 bases are shared with TRBD1. The J call is in doubt because the DNA end fits TRBJ2-7 better. CDR3 size: 12 residues. Germline CDR1 reads MNHNY; CDR2 reads SVGAGI (reference sequence). CDR3 bases: TGTGCCAGCAGCACGACAGGGGGCGAGCAGTACTTC. It translates to CASSTTGGEQYF.

This clone was detected once. The chain has TRBV4-1 and TRBJ1-2; 8 nucleotides match TRBD1. This CDR3 is 15 amino acids long. The V and J ends lost 1 base and 8 bases, in that order; junction bases with no gene match: 9. Per the germline V gene, CDR1 is MGHRA and CDR2 is YSYEKL. The CDR3 DNA is TGCGCCAGCAGCCAAGCGGGGCAGGGGGCAGGCGGCTACACCTTC. Translating it yields CASSQAGQGAGGYTF.

The CDR3, as DNA: TGTGCCAGCAGGGGGACAGTCCAACCCAACTATGGCTACACCTTC. This codes for CASRGTVQPNYGYTF. The chain is built from TRBV2 and TRBJ1-2, with 7 positions matching TRBD1. Germline V CDR1 and CDR2: SNHLY, FYNNEI. Trimming at V came to 6 bases and at J to 2 bases, leaving 9 bases not matched to a gene. The CDR3 has 15 residues.

The gene calls are TRBV7-3 and TRBJ2-7; D might be TRBD2 (6 bases). CDR3 length: 14 amino acids. Trimming removed 1 base at V and 4 bases at J, with 11 bases between. Germline lookup yields CDR1 SGHTA and CDR2 FQGTGA. CDR3 coding DNA: TGTGCCAGCAGCTTAATGCCGGGGGTTTACGAGCAGTACTTC. Translated, it gives CASSLMPGVYEQYF.

The rearrangement joins TRBV7-6 to TRBJ2-1; D possibly corresponds to TRBD1 (5 bases). The V end lost 1 base, the J end lost 0 bases, and 13 bases lay between the germline ends. Per the germline V gene, CDR1 is SGHVS and CDR2 is FNYEAQ. The CDR3 is made up of 17 amino acids. CDR3 sequence (DNA): TGTGCCAGCAGCTTAGTGGCCAGGGCGAGCTCCTACAATGAGCAGTTCTTC. This codes for CASSLVARASSYNEQFF.

The chain employs TRBV18 and TRBJ2-2; no reliable D call. CDR1 and CDR2 (germline): KGHSH, LQKENI. The germline V and J ends were trimmed by 10 bases and 7 bases, with 19 bases remaining between them. The CDR3 totals 14 residues. CDR3 nucleotide sequence: TGTGCCACCTCTATACAAAGTCTGGTCGGGGAGCTGTTTTTT. Protein: CATSIQSLVGELFF. Full variable domain (rest looked up from reference TRBV18 and TRBJ2-2): NAGVMQNPRHLVRRRGQEARLRCSPMKGHSHVYWYRQLPEEGLKFMVYLQKENIIDESGMPKERFSAEFPKEGPSILRIQQVVRGDSAAYFCATSIQSLVGELFFGEGSRLTVL.

This chain uses TRBV5-1 with TRBJ2-5; TRBD1 aligns across 9 bases. The germline V gene encodes CDR1 SGHRS and CDR2 YFSETQ. The junction had 4 bases not matched to a gene; V was cut back by 4 bases and J by 3 bases. The CDR3 is made up of 14 amino acids. The CDR3 DNA follows: TGCGCCAGCAGCCCTGGGACAGGGAAAGAGACCCAGTACTTC. It encodes CASSPGTGKETQYF.

The chain joins TRBV5-1 to TRBJ2-3, with 14 bases matching TRBD2. Germline V gene lookup returns CDR1 SGHRS and CDR2 YFSETQ. V trimming: 4 bases; J trimming: 2 bases; junction bases outside the gene matches: 12. CDR3 length equals 19 residues. The CDR3 coding sequence is TGCGCCAGCAGCCTTCCGACTAGCGGGGGGGGACCCTCCACAGATACGCAGTATTTT. Its translation: CASSLPTSGGGPSTDTQYF.

This chain joins TRBV28 and TRBJ1-1, with no clear D. Germline CDR1 MDHEN, CDR2 SYDVKM. V was cut by 5 bases and J by 3 bases, with 19 bases left in between. The CDR3 extends over 16 amino acids. DNA of the CDR3: TGTGCCAGCAGTCGCGGAGGTCTGAGGCCTGACACTGAAGCTTTCTTT. This codes for CASSRGGLRPDTEAFF.

This clone has only one observation. J is TRBJ2-1 and V is TRBV5-4, with 9 nucleotides matching TRBD2. The CDR3 loop spans 16 amino acids. CDR1 is SGHNT, CDR2 YYREEE, per germline (reference sequence). With V trimmed by 0 bases and J by 0 bases, 1 base remained unmatched. The CDR3 coding sequence is TGTGCCAGCAGCTTGGGACTAGCGGCCTCCTACAATGAGCAGTTCTTC. As protein: CASSLGLAASYNEQFF. The full variable domain, rest sourced from reference TRBV5-4 and TRBJ2-1, is ETGVTQSPTHLIKTRGQQVTLRCSSQSGHNTVSWYQQALGQGPQFIFQYYREEENGRGNFPPRFSGLQFPNYSSELNVNALELDDSALYLCASSLGLAASYNEQFFGPGTRLTVL.

This clone occurred a few times. This sequence joins TRBV28 and TRBJ1-2, with D possibly being TRBD1 (5 bases). Trimming shortened V by 1 base and J by 6 bases, and 12 bases separated the two germline ends. CDR1 and CDR2 (germline): MDHEN, SYDVKM. The CDR3 is 14 amino acids. This CDR3 is CASSLLVGGDGYTF. DNA of the CDR3: TGTGCCAGCAGTTTATTGGTTGGAGGGGATGGCTACACCTTC.